This is a list of T cell receptor beta chains from one sample in a study of graft-versus-host responses after intestinal transplantation. TCRdb's table, derived via immunoSEQ multiplex PCR, lists solely in-frame clones and lacks some. The data hold approximately 18,000 clones, with around 40% observed a single time. The sequenced sample was alloreactive CD4+ T cells from a mixed lymphocyte reaction culture, obtained before transplantation. The receptors stem from a human patient who was an organ donor for intestinal transplantation. Both conserved end residues are part of each CDR3. A D gene is named only where the DNA matches it firmly. Part of the rows lack a size; the others show once, few, many or a class for expanded clones.

CDR3 protein: CASSPGSANEKLFF; CDR3 DNA: TGTGCCAGCAGCCCCGGGTCAGCTAATGAAAAACTGTTTTTT; clone size: medium-sized; V gene: TRBV7-2; J gene: TRBJ1-4; D gene: NA
CDR3 protein: CASSGQNYGYTF; CDR3 DNA: TGTGCCAGTAGTGGACAGAACTATGGCTACACCTTC; clone size: NA; V gene: TRBV19; J gene: TRBJ1-2; D gene: NA
CDR3 protein: CASSERTGGRETQYF; CDR3 DNA: TGTGCCAGCAGTGAACGCACAGGGGGCAGGGAGACCCAGTACTTC; clone size: once; V gene: TRBV6-1; J gene: TRBJ2-5; D gene: TRBD1
CDR3 protein: CASSRPSGGETQYF; CDR3 DNA: TGTGCCAGCAGCCGACCGAGCGGCGGGGAGACCCAGTACTTC; clone size: few; V gene: TRBV7-2; J gene: TRBJ2-5; D gene: NA
CDR3 protein: CASCGECTHSYEQYF; CDR3 DNA: TGTGCCAGCTGTGGAGAGTGTACTCACTCTTACGAGCAGTACTTC; clone size: few; V gene: TRBV6-4; J gene: TRBJ2-7; D gene: NA
CDR3 protein: CASSLVGDYTEAFF; CDR3 DNA: TGCGCCAGCAGCTTGGTAGGAGATTACACTGAAGCTTTCTTT; clone size: NA; V gene: TRBV5-1; J gene: TRBJ1-1; D gene: NA
CDR3 protein: CASSGGLTGWAMNTEAFF; CDR3 DNA: TGCGCCAGCAGCGGTGGCCTGACAGGGTGGGCAATGAACACTGAAGCTTTCTTT; clone size: NA; V gene: TRBV5-1; J gene: TRBJ1-1; D gene: TRBD1
CDR3 protein: CASSPRLVAGGADTQYF; CDR3 DNA: TGTGCCAGCAGCCCCCGTTTAGTCGCGGGAGGGGCAGATACGCAGTATTTT; clone size: NA; V gene: TRBV11-2; J gene: TRBJ2-3; D gene: TRBD2
CDR3 protein: CASSLVSGRGHEQFF; CDR3 DNA: TGTGCCAGCAGCTTAGTTAGCGGGAGGGGCCATGAGCAGTTCTTC; clone size: NA; V gene: TRBV7-2; J gene: TRBJ2-1; D gene: TRBD2
CDR3 protein: CASSYAGIKGDIQYF; CDR3 DNA: TGTGCCAGCAGTTACGCAGGCATCAAGGGGGACATTCAGTACTTC; clone size: few; V gene: TRBV28; J gene: TRBJ2-4; D gene: NA
CDR3 protein: CASSPRGDGNTIYF; CDR3 DNA: TGTGCCAGCAGCCCCCGGGGGGATGGAAACACCATATATTTT; clone size: NA; V gene: TRBV7-2; J gene: TRBJ1-3; D gene: NA
CDR3 protein: CASSAQVAGGVPDTQYF; CDR3 DNA: TGTGCCAGCAGTGCCCAGGTCGCGGGAGGGGTTCCAGATACGCAGTATTTT; clone size: NA; V gene: TRBV6-1; J gene: TRBJ2-3; D gene: TRBD2
CDR3 protein: CASRPYNEQFF; CDR3 DNA: TGTGCCAGCAGACCCTACAATGAGCAGTTCTTC; clone size: once; V gene: TRBV2; J gene: TRBJ2-1; D gene: NA
CDR3 protein: CAWSPGPLYGYTF; CDR3 DNA: TGTGCCTGGAGTCCGGGACCGCTCTATGGCTACACCTTC; clone size: few; V gene: TRBV30; J gene: TRBJ1-2; D gene: NA
CDR3 protein: CASSEDIFTHGYTF; CDR3 DNA: TGTGCCAGCAGTGAAGACATATTTACCCATGGCTACACCTTC; clone size: NA; V gene: TRBV6-1; J gene: TRBJ1-2; D gene: NA